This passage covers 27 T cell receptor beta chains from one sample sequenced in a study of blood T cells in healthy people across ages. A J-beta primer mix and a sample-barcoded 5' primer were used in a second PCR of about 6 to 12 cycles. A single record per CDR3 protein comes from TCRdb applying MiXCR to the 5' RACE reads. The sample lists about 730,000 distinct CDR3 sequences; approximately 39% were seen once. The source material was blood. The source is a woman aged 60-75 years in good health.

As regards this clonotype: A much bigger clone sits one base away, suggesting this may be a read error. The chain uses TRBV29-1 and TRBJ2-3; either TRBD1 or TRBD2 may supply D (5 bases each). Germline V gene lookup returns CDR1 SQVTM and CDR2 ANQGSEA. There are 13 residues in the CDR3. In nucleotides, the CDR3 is TGCTGCGTTGAACCGGGACCAGGAGGTGGGCAGTATTTT. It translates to CCVEPGPGGGQYF.

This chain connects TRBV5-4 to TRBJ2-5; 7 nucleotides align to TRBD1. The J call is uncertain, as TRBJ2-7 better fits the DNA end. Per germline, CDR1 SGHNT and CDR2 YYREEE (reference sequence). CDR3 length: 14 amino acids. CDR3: CASSFGTANYEQYF. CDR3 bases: TGTGCCAGCAGCTTTGGGACAGCAAACTACGAGCAGTACTTC.

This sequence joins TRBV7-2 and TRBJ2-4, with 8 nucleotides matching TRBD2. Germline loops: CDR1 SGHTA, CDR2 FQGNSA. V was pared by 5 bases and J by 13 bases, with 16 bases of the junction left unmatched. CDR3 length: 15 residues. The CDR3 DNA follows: TGTGCCAGCAGCATAACTAGCGGTGATACCTACGGGCAGTACTTC. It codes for CASSITSGDTYGQYF.

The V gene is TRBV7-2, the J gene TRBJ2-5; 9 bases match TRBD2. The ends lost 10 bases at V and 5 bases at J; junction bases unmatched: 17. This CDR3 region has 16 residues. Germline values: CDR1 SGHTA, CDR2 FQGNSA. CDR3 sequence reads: CATATLAGVRGETQYF. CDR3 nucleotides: TGTGCCACCGCAACTTTAGCGGGAGTTCGCGGCGAGACCCAGTACTTC.

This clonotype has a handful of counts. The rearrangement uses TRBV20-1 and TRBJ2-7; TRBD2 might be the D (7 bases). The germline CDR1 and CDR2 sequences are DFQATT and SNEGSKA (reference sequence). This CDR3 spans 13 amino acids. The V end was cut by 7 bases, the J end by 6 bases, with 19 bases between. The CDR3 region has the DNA TGCAGTGGAGGTTTGGGGGGGGGCCCCGAGCAGTACTTC. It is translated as CSGGLGGGPEQYF.

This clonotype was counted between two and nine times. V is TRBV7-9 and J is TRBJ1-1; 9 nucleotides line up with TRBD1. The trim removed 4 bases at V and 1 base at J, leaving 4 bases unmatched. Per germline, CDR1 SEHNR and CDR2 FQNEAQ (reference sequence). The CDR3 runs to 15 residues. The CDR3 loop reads CASSSGTGQNTEAFF. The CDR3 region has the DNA TGTGCCAGCAGCTCGGGGACAGGGCAGAACACTGAAGCTTTCTTT.

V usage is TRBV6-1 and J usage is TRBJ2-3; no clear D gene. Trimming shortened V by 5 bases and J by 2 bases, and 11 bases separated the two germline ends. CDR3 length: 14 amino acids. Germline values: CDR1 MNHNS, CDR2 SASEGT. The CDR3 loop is CASSLTRHTDTQYF. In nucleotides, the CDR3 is TGTGCCAGCAGTTTGACGCGGCACACAGATACGCAGTATTTT.

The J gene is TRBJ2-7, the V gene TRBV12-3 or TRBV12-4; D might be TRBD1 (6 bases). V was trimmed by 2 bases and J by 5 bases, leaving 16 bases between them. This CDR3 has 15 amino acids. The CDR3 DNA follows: TGTGCCAGCAGTTTACGAACAGGGATCCCCCACGAGCAGTACTTC. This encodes CASSLRTGIPHEQYF.

CDR3 DNA: TGTGCCAGCAGCGTAGCTGGGGACGGCGGCATATACGGCTACACCTTC. Translation: CASSVAGDGGIYGYTF. The rearrangement joins TRBV9 to TRBJ1-2; D might be TRBD1 (5 bases). Trimming stripped 0 bases from V and 8 bases from J, with 20 bases between. Germline V gene data show CDR1 as SGDLS and CDR2 as YYNGEE. The CDR3 consists of 16 residues.

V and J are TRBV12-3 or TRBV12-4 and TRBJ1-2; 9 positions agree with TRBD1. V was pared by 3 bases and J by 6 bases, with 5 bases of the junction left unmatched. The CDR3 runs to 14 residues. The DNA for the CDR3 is TGTGCCAGCAGTTTGAACAGGGGGCGTAATGGCTACACCTTC. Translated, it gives CASSLNRGRNGYTF.

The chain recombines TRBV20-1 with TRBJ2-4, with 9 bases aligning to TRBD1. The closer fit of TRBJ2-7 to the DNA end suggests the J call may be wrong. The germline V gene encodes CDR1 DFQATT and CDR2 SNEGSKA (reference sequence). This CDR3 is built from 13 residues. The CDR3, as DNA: TGCAGTGCGGCCGGGACAGGGATCTACGAGCAGTACTTC. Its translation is CSAAGTGIYEQYF.

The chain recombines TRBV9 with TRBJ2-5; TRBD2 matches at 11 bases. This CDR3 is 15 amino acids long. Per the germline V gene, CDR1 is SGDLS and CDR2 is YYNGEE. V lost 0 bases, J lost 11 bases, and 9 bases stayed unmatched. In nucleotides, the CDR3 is TGTGCCAGCAGCGTAGTAGCGGGAGGGCTGCGGGAGCAGTACTTC. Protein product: CASSVVAGGLREQYF.

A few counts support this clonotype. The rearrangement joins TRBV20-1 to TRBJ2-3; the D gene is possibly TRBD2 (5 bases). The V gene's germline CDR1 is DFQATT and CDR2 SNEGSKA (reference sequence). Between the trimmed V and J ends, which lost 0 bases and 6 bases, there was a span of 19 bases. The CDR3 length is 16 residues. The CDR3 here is CSARDHSGGPRDTQYF. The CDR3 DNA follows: TGCAGTGCTAGAGATCACAGCGGAGGCCCCAGGGATACGCAGTATTTT.

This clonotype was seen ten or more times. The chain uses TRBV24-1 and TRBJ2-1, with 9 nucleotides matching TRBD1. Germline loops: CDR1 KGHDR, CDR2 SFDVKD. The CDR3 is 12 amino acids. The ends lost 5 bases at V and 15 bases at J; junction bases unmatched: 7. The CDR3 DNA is TGTGCCACCAGTGCCCAGGACAGGGGTACGTTCTTC. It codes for CATSAQDRGTFF.

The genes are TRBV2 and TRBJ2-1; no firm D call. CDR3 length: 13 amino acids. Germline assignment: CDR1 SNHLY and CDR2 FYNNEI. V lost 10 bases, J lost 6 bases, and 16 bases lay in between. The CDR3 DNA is TGTGCCACACCGGGTCCCAAGGTCAATGAGCAGTTCTTC. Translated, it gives CATPGPKVNEQFF.

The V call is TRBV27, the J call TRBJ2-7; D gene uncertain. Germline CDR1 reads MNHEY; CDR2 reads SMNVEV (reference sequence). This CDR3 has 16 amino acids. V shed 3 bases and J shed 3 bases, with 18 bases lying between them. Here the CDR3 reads CASSFSTTRLIYEQYF. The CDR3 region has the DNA TGTGCCAGCAGTTTCTCGACAACCCGGCTCATCTACGAGCAGTACTTC.

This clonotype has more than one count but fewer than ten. CDR3 coding DNA: TGCAGTGCTCCTCCGGCGGACAGGGGGCATGGCTACACCTTC. Translating gives CSAPPADRGHGYTF. V and J are TRBV20-1 and TRBJ1-2, with 11 bases matching TRBD1. The trim removed 5 bases at V and 6 bases at J, leaving 8 bases unmatched. Germline CDR1 is DFQATT and CDR2 is SNEGSKA (reference sequence). The CDR3 runs to 14 residues.

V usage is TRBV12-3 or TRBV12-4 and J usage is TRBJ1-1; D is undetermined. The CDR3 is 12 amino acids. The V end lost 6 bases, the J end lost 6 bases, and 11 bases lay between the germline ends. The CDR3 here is CASSSRFAEAFF. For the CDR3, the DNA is TGTGCCAGCAGCTCTCGTTTCGCTGAAGCTTTCTTT.

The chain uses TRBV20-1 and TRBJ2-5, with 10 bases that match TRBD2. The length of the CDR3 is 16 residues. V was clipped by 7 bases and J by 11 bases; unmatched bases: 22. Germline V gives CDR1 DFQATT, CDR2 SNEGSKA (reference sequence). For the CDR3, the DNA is TGCAGTGGCCCAGGGGTGGCTAGCGGGAGCACCAATGAGCAGTACTTC. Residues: CSGPGVASGSTNEQYF.

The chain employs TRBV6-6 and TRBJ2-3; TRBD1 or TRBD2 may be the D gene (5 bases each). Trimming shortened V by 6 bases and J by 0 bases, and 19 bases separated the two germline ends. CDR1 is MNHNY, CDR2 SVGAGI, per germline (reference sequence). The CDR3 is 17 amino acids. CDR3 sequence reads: CASSLSRGITSTDTQYF. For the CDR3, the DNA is TGTGCCAGCAGCCTATCTCGGGGCATTACTAGCACAGATACGCAGTATTTT.

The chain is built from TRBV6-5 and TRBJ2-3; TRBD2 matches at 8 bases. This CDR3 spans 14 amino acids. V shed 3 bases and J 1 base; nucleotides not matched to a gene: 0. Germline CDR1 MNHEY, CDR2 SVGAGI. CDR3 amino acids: CASSYSGGTDTQYF. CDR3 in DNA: TGTGCCAGCAGTTATAGCGGGGGCACAGATACGCAGTATTTT.

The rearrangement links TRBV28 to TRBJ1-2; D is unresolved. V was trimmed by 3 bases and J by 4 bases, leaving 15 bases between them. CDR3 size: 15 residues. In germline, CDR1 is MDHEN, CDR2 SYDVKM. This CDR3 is CASSLDGMEGYGYTF. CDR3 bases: TGTGCCAGCAGTTTGGATGGGATGGAGGGCTATGGCTACACCTTC.

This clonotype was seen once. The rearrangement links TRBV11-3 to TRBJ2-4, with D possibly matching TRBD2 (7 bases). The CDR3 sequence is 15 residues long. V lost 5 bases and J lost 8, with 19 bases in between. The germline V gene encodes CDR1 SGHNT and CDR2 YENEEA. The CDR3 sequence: CASSGEGGAGHIQYF. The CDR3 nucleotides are TGTGCCAGCAGCGGAGAGGGGGGGGCCGGACACATTCAGTACTTC.

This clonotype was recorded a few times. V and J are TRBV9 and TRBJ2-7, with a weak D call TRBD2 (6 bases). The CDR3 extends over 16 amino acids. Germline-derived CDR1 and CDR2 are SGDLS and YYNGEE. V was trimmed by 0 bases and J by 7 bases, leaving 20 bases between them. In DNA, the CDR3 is TGTGCCAGCAGCGTAGCTTGGGACTCAAGGGCGAATGAGCAGTACTTC. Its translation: CASSVAWDSRANEQYF.

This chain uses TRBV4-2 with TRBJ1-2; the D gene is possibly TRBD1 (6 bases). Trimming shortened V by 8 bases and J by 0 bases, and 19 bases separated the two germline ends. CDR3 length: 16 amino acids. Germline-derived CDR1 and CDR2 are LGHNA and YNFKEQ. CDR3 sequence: CASAGGARATNYGYTF. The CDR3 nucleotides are TGTGCCAGCGCGGGGGGGGCTAGGGCAACTAACTATGGCTACACCTTC.

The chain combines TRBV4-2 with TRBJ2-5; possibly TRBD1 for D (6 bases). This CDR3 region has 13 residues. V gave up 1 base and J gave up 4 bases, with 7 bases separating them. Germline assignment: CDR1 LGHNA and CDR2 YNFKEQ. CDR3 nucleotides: TGTGCCAGCAGCCAAGGGACAGCAGAGACCCAGTACTTC. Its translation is CASSQGTAETQYF.

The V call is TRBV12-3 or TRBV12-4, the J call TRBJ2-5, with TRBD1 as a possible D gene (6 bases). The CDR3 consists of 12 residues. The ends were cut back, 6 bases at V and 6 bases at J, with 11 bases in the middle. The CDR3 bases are TGTGCCAGCAGGATGGACAGTCAGACCCAGTACTTC. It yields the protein CASRMDSQTQYF.